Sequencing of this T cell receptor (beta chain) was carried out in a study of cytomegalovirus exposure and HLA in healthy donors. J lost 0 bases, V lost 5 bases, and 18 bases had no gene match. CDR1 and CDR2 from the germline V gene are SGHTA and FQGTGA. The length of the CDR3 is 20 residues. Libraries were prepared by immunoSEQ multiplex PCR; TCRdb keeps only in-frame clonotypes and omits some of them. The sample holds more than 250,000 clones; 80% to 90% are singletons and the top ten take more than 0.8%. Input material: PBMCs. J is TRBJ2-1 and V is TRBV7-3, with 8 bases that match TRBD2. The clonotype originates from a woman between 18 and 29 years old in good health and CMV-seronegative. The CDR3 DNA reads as TGTGCCAGCAGCGATCTAAGGGGAGCGGGAGATATTAGCTCCTACAATGAGCAGTTCTTC. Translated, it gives CASSDLRGAGDISSYNEQFF.